The 9 T cell receptor beta chains presented below share a single source sample, sequenced in a study of blood T cell repertoires in COVID-19. The repertoire was sequenced with immunoSEQ multiplex PCR; TCRdb's copy has only in-frame clones and lacks some. The table records a few hundred thousand clones, about 80% of them present only once. What was sequenced was PBMCs or T cells enriched from blood (not recorded which). Receptors originate from a young man with acute COVID-19.

The V call is TRBV4-2, the J call TRBJ2-2; TRBD2 aligns across 8 bases. V shed 1 base, J shed 4 bases, and the junction held 5 bases outside the gene matches. The CDR3 extends over 16 amino acids. From germline, CDR1 is LGHNA and CDR2 YNFKEQ. CDR3 sequence reads: CASSQGIAGTTGELFF. The CDR3, as DNA: TGTGCCAGCAGCCAAGGAATAGCGGGGACCACCGGGGAGCTGTTTTTT.

This clone was seen a single time. The DNA for the CDR3 is TGTGCCAGCAGTTACCGGGCGGGAACCGGGGAGCTGTTTTTT. It is translated as CASSYRAGTGELFF. This chain links TRBV6-5 with TRBJ2-2, with D tentatively TRBD2 (6 bases). Germline values: CDR1 MNHEY, CDR2 SVGAGI. The germline V and J ends were trimmed by 2 bases and 5 bases, with 9 bases remaining between them. This CDR3 region has 14 residues.

The genes are TRBV12-3 or TRBV12-4 and TRBJ1-5; a weak D match, TRBD1 (5 bases). Trimming shortened V by 0 bases and J by 9 bases, and 9 bases separated the two germline ends. The length of the CDR3 is 13 residues. The CDR3 reads CASSLAGEGPQHF. For the CDR3, the DNA is TGTGCCAGCAGTTTAGCGGGGGAGGGGCCCCAGCATTTT.

The genes are TRBV28 and TRBJ1-2, with D perhaps TRBD1 (6 bases). This CDR3 region has 18 residues. V was clipped by 5 bases and J by 4 bases, with 26 bases between them. The germline V gene has CDR1 MDHEN and CDR2 SYDVKM. The CDR3 DNA follows: TGTGCCAGCAGTGTTCCGGGACAAGGGCCTTTTTTCGTCTATGGCTACACCTTC. Its protein is CASSVPGQGPFFVYGYTF.

This clone has a single count. The V call is TRBV2, the J call TRBJ2-7; D may be TRBD2 (6 bases). The CDR3 covers 14 residues. Trimming removed 3 bases at V and 3 bases at J, with 12 bases between. Looked up from germline, CDR1 is SNHLY and CDR2 is FYNNEI. CDR3 in amino acids: CASSDLTGVYEQYV. The CDR3 coding sequence is TGTGCCAGCAGTGATTTAACGGGGGTCTACGAGCAGTACGTC.

The gene calls are TRBV30 and TRBJ2-3; D remains ambiguous. This CDR3 has 13 residues. V was clipped by 0 bases and J by 8 bases, with 12 bases between them. Germline V gene data show CDR1 as GTSNPN and CDR2 as SVGIG (reference sequence). The CDR3 is CAWSVRGPGTQYF. DNA of the CDR3: TGTGCCTGGAGTGTACGTGGGCCCGGTACGCAGTATTTT.

The chain combines TRBV10-3 with TRBJ2-7; TRBD1 matches 11 bases. J lost 9 bases, V lost 10 bases, and 11 bases had no gene match. The CDR3 spans 13 residues. Germline V CDR1 and CDR2: ENHRY, SYGVKD. The CDR3 sequence is CASRRTGGAGQYV. The DNA of the CDR3 is TGTGCCAGCAGACGGACAGGGGGCGCGGGGCAGTACGTC.

In regard to this clone: Relative to the germline gene, one junction end is altered; a read error may explain this. V is TRBV5-1 and J is TRBJ2-3, with TRBD2 identical over 14 bases. CDR1 and CDR2 (germline): SGHRS, YFSETQ. This CDR3 contains 19 residues. The CDR3 protein is CASSSGLAGGRMSTDTQYF. In nucleotides, the CDR3 is TGTGCCAGCAGCTCAGGACTAGCGGGAGGAAGAATGAGCACAGATACGCAGTATTTT.

This clone is a singleton in its sample. The V gene is TRBV21-1, the J gene TRBJ2-7; no DNA check was done on the table's D call, TRBD2. TRBV21-1 constitutes a pseudogene. The CDR3 is made up of 14 amino acids. CDR3 region: CASSAPGTSYEQYV. CDR3 coding DNA: TGTGCCAGCAGCGCCCCCGGGACTTCTTACGAGCAGTACGTC.